This entry concerns a single T cell receptor beta chain. What it recognizes is unknown. A much more abundant neighbour one base away suggests this may be a read error. The length of the CDR3 is 16 residues. CDR1 and CDR2 from the germline V gene are MDHEN and SYDVKM. The data derive from a study of blood T cells in healthy people across ages. Findings of the study overall: From one million sequenced T cells, diversity estimates were lower bounds.

Primed by a sample-barcoded 5' primer and a J-beta primer mix, a second PCR proceeded for about 7 to 11 cycles. All cDNA molecules were each tagged by a template-switch adaptor with 12 random nucleotides. Each CDR3 protein is one row after TCRdb ran MiXCR on the 5' RACE reads. In the table there are some 940,000 distinct CDR3 sequences, about 28% of which are singletons. A further study also used this sample, focusing on T cells of mothers and their children. From that paper: Reads obtained per mother exceeded 9 million TCR beta CDR3 reads, with some 3 million obtained per child.

The TCR comes from a woman between 40 and 50 years old in good health. The chain combines TRBV28 with TRBJ2-5; TRBD1 matches at 9 bases. Sequencing was performed on blood. This chain's CDR3 is CASCRRPGQGQEAQYF. The CDR3 region has the DNA TGTGCCAGCTGCCGCCGACCGGGACAGGGACAAGAGGCCCAGTACTTC.